This TCR beta chain emerged from a study of human T cells and chemical hapten exposure (TCRdb year 2021). With respect to the entire study: For sensitization, 2% DPC in acetone was applied to a roughly 2 cm by roughly 2 cm area of upper inner arm skin. Throughout the roughly 25-week study period, patients were also given weekly therapeutic DPC doses on the scalp. Patch tests used Finn chambers with 0.01% DPC on the upper back, scored after 6 days by International Contact Dermatitis Research Group standards. The patient cohort, mostly female, included alopecia areata with under or over 50% scalp involvement, alopecia totalis and alopecia universalis. Libraries were pooled for sequencing, and variation in per-sample TCR yields was attributed mainly to small differences in library volumes within the pool. Peripheral blood TCR repertoire changes were tracked in vivo in alopecia patients during primary and secondary sensitization to the hapten diphenylcyclopropenone (DPC). Blood samples were taken from patients before sensitization (week 0) and at 2, 6 and about 24 weeks after DPC sensitization. For TCR sequencing, blood came from approximately 29 alopecia patients at anywhere from one to four time points (pre-sensitization, 2, 6 and 24 weeks). Paper-wide results and their limitations: All patients had alopecia, a presumed autoimmune disease, so their immune response might differ from that of healthy individuals. The number of PT1 expanded TCRs positively correlated with patch test score, significant at thresholds 8, 16 and 32 but not 4. No change with DPC sensitization was found in the number of TCRs above 1 in 1000 frequency, and no evidence of global repertoire structure alterations was found. After repeated subsampling, the strength of the expansion versus patch-test correlation and the threshold at which it became significant changed. Significantly more large CDR3 similarity clusters were formed by expanded TCRs than by pre-sensitization or healthy control sets, consistent with antigen-driven responses.

This clonotype has a handful of counts. What antigen it recognizes has not been identified. Base qualities were left out, and no much larger clone turns up one base away. Receptor amplification or capture employed RACE. Instrument used: NextSeq 500. Library preparation attached unique molecular identifiers to individual cDNA molecules for quantitative, reproducible TCR counting. Each blood RNA sample was used to sequence both TCR alpha and TCR beta chains. The authors' pipeline ran thus. A median of around 100,000 TCRs per sample was observed, with a range of 23,224 to 690,600. V, J and CDR3 annotation of the TCR reads was performed with the Decombinator software suite. For PS versus PT1 abundance plots, all samples were subsampled to the same number of TCRs (28,000). TCRs were defined as expanded if absent before sensitization and observed at least eight times at the 2-week time point. TCRdb reran the public reads through fastp at Q25 and MiXCR, keeping productive beta chains. For every CDR3 protein sequence, its rows merge into one entry that carries the most common genes and DNA. These V and J calls rely on TCRdb rather than the paper's analysis. For this sample the table gives 300,000 to 450,000 distinct CDR3 sequences, of which approximately 5% were detected only once. The top ten clones comprise 2.6% of the sample.

What the time point label conveys for this sample: pre-sensitization, week 0. The label giving this sample's treatment or condition can be read as: therapeutic diphenylcyclopropenone sensitization with weekly scalp DPC. Blood at each patch-test visit was drawn before the patch test was applied. Patients were considered eligible if aged 18 to 70, diagnosed with alopecia and deemed suitable for DPC therapy, and patients were excluded if pregnant. Unfractionated whole blood was collected in Tempus Blood RNA tubes, and total RNA was extracted from that blood. The germline ends are 13 bases apart after V is trimmed by 5 bases and J by 1 base. From a lookup of the germline V gene, CDR1 and CDR2 are SGHTA and FQGTGA. The cysteine opens and the phenylalanine closes a CDR3 of 15 amino acids. The read is trimmed to its CDR3 DNA, 45 bases read in frame from base 1.

The V and J segments used are TRBV7-3 and TRBJ2-3; confidence is insufficient to name the D gene. This sequence was found in a woman between 50 and 59 years old with alopecia areata. Some clones in this sample may be carry-over from other donors' samples. The material was whole blood, obtained in connection with sensitization to the hapten diphenylcyclopropenone (DPC). Here is the DNA: TGTGCCAGCAGCCTCGAAGGATCCGGCACAGATACGCAGTATTTT. Its protein product is CASSLEGSGTDTQYF. With all but the CDR3 taken from the reference TRBV7-3 and TRBJ2-3 genes, the full variable domain is: GAGVSQTPSNKVTEKGKYVELRCDPISGHTALYWYRQSLGQGPEFLIYFQGTGAADDSGLPNDRFFAVRPEGSVSTLKIQRTERGDSAVYLCASSLEGSGTDTQYFGPGTRLTVL.